The entry below describes one T cell receptor (beta chain). The target antigen is unknown. This sample was included in a study of cytomegalovirus exposure and HLA in healthy donors. Across the study: An early data release held 70 million to 90 million unique TCRs from HLA-typed donors. Overall study findings and caveats: In a later analysis, at a false discovery rate of 0.05, fewer than 20,000 TCR beta sequences matched HLA alleles. Links to common viral pathogens appeared, in a later analysis, for several of the most significant clusters.

The PCR used 60 Vbeta and 13 Jbeta primers. Generated by immunoSEQ multiplex PCR, the TCRdb table keeps only in-frame clones and is missing some. The table includes 120,000 or so clones, over 65% detected once. Trimming removed 0 bases from V and 7 bases from J, with 9 bases in between. This CDR3 comprises 13 residues. Germline CDR1 and CDR2: LGHNA and YNFKEQ. This clonotype was obtained from a man aged 40-55 years in good health and CMV-seropositive. Sequenced: PBMCs. This chain uses TRBV4-2 with TRBJ1-2, with TRBD1 as a possible D gene (5 bases). The CDR3 loop is CASSQENQGGYTF. DNA of the CDR3: TGTGCCAGCAGCCAAGAGAATCAGGGTGGCTACACCTTC.